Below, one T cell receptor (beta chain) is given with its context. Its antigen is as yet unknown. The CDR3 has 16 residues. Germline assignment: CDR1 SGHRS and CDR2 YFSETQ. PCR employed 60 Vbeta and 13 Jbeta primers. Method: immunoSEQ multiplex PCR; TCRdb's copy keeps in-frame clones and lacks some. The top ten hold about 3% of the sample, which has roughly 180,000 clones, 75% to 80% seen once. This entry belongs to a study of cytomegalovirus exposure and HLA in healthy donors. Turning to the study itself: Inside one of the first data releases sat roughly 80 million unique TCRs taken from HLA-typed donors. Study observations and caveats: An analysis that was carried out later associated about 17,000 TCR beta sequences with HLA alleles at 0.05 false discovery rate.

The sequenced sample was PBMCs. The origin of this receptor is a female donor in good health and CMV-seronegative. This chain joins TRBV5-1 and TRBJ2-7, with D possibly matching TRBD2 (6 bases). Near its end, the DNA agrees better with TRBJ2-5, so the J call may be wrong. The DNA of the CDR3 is TGCGCCAGCAGCTTGGGTTACGGGGGAATAGAAGAGACCCAGTACTTC. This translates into CASSLGYGGIEETQYF.